The next 13 T cell receptor beta chains were all read from a single sample in a study of cytomegalovirus exposure and HLA in healthy donors. The PCR had 60 Vbeta and 13 Jbeta primers. Profiling relied on immunoSEQ multiplex PCR, and the TCRdb table lists in-frame clones only, not all of them. Here the sample table reports approximately 130,000 clones. Sequencing input: PBMCs. The source is a woman in her fifties or sixties in good health and CMV-seronegative.

The V gene is TRBV2, the J gene TRBJ2-7; 11 nucleotides line up with TRBD1. In germline, CDR1 is SNHLY, CDR2 FYNNEI. Unmatched junction bases numbered 4, after V lost 8 bases and J lost 4 bases. The CDR3 runs 13 residues. Written as DNA, the CDR3 is TGTGCCAGCGGGGGACAGGGGGTTTACGAGCAGTACTTC. This sequence encodes CASGGQGVYEQYF.

This CDR3 reads CASSLVSGGQETQYF. DNA of the CDR3: TGTGCCAGCAGCTTAGTGAGCGGGGGACAAGAGACCCAGTACTTC. The V gene is TRBV7-9, the J gene TRBJ2-5, with 8 bases aligning to TRBD2. The germline V gene has CDR1 SEHNR and CDR2 FQNEAQ (reference sequence). J lost 2 bases, V lost 1 base, and 3 bases had no gene match. The CDR3 has 15 residues.

Here the CDR3 reads CASSLQGALTGELFF. The CDR3 bases are TGCGCCAGCAGCCTACAGGGGGCGCTCACCGGGGAGCTGTTTTTT. This chain connects TRBV5-1 to TRBJ2-2, with 9 bases lining up with TRBD1. V lost 4 bases to trimming and J lost 4 bases; unmatched junction nucleotides: 5. The CDR3 is 15 amino acids. The V gene's germline CDR1 is SGHRS and CDR2 YFSETQ.

The rearrangement links TRBV28 to TRBJ1-5, with 9 positions matching TRBD1. The germline V gene has CDR1 MDHEN and CDR2 SYDVKM. The CDR3 sequence is 18 residues long. Germline trimming cut 3 bases from V and 7 bases from J; bases unmatched to any gene: 16. As DNA, the CDR3 is TGTGCCAGCAGTTTCGTTCGTCGAGGGTGGACAGGGGACCAGCCCCAGCATTTT. This translates into CASSFVRRGWTGDQPQHF. Supplemented by reference TRBV28 and TRBJ1-5, the full variable domain reads DVKVTQSSRYLVKRTGEKVFLECVQDMDHENMFWYRQDPGLGLRLIYFSYDVKMKEKGDIPEGYSVSREKKERFSLILESASTNQTSMYLCASSFVRRGWTGDQPQHFGDGTRLSIL.

The chain employs TRBV5-4 and TRBJ2-3, with TRBD2 matching over 7 bases. The trim removed 0 bases at V and 10 bases at J, leaving 11 bases unmatched. The CDR3 sequence is 15 residues long. Germline loops: CDR1 SGHNT, CDR2 YYREEE (reference sequence). The CDR3 is CASSLGGTTRPAQYF. CDR3 bases: TGTGCCAGCAGCTTGGGCGGGACTACCCGTCCTGCGCAGTATTTT.

This sequence joins TRBV10-3 and TRBJ2-3; D perhaps matches TRBD2 (5 bases). CDR3 length: 14 residues. V was pared by 6 bases and J by 2 bases, with 12 bases between. Germline CDR1 reads ENHRY; CDR2 reads SYGVKD. The chain's CDR3 is CAIRSGVVTDTQYF. The CDR3 DNA is TGTGCCATCAGGTCCGGGGTAGTCACAGATACGCAGTATTTT.

The chain carries TRBV5-1 and TRBJ1-6; D perhaps matches TRBD1 (5 bases). Germline CDR1 is SGHRS and CDR2 is YFSETQ. The CDR3 sequence is 15 residues long. V lost 0 bases to trimming and J lost 9 bases, with 13 bases between them. CDR3 DNA: TGCGCCAGCAGCTTGGTCCGGCAGGGACTTTCACCCCTCCACTTT. Amino acid sequence: CASSLVRQGLSPLHF.

The CDR3 loop is CASSVRTGLGYTF. In nucleotides, the CDR3 is TGTGCCAGCAGTGTACGGACAGGGCTTGGCTACACCTTC. This rearrangement joins TRBV27 to TRBJ1-2; 8 bases match TRBD1. This CDR3 comprises 13 residues. J gave up 7 bases and V 5 bases, and 6 bases lay outside the gene matches. Germline V gene sequence: CDR1 MNHEY, CDR2 SMNVEV (reference sequence).

The J gene is TRBJ1-2, the V gene TRBV6-4, with D possibly matching TRBD1 (6 bases). This CDR3 is built from 15 residues. The germline V gene encodes CDR1 MRHNA and CDR2 SNTAGT. V lost 3 bases to trimming and J lost 7 bases, with 18 bases between them. For the CDR3, the DNA is TGTGCCAGCAGTGAAGGCGGTTCGGGGGGCCGTGGCTACACCTTC. Translated: CASSEGGSGGRGYTF.

This chain links TRBV29-1 with TRBJ1-2; 8 positions agree with TRBD1. The CDR3 contains 12 residues. J gave up 4 bases and V 4 bases, and 2 bases lay outside the gene matches. Germline loops: CDR1 SQVTM, CDR2 ANQGSEA. Here the CDR3 DNA reads TGCAGCGTTGTCGACAGGGGCTATGGCTACACCTTC. The encoded protein is CSVVDRGYGYTF.

The gene calls are TRBV7-9 and TRBJ1-3; 7 nucleotides align to TRBD1. Trimming at V came to 3 bases and at J to 2 bases, leaving 4 bases not matched to a gene. Germline CDR1 and CDR2: SEHNR and FQNEAQ (reference sequence). This CDR3 has 15 amino acids. CDR3 in amino acids: CASSFLTGTGNTIYF. The CDR3 coding sequence is TGTGCCAGCAGCTTTTTGACAGGGACTGGAAACACCATATATTTT.

V is TRBV30 and J is TRBJ2-3; TRBD2 agrees at 7 bases. Germline V lookup: CDR1 GTSNPN, CDR2 SVGIG (reference sequence). The CDR3 covers 17 residues. Unmatched junction bases numbered 16, after V lost 5 bases and J lost 2 bases. For the CDR3, the DNA is TGTGCCTGGGCCGACTGGGGGGGAGGAGGTCTCACAGATACGCAGTATTTT. It codes for CAWADWGGGGLTDTQYF.

This chain connects TRBV20-1 to TRBJ1-1; 7 nucleotides match TRBD1. Germline V lookup: CDR1 DFQATT, CDR2 SNEGSKA (reference sequence). With V trimmed by 7 bases and J by 6 bases, 5 bases remained unmatched. The CDR3 is 11 residues long. CDR3 residues: CSVRGLAEAFF. In DNA, the CDR3 is TGCAGTGTGAGGGGGCTCGCTGAAGCTTTCTTT.